Reported below is one TCR beta chain. Its antigen is unidentified. Primers for the PCR totalled 60 Vbeta and 13 Jbeta. The protocol was immunoSEQ multiplex PCR, while the TCRdb copy is restricted to in-frame clones and leaves out a portion. The profile shows approximately 77,000 clones, roughly 80% of them singletons. These data belong to a study of cytomegalovirus exposure and HLA in healthy donors. Study-level findings and limits: Whilst most TCR sequences proved rare, a subset of public TCRs occurred across many donors. As was reported, the HLA-A and HLA-B alleles of most subjects were accurately predicted from TCR beta sequences.

The CDR3 contains 15 residues. With V trimmed by 6 bases and J by 3 bases, 9 bases remained unmatched. The germline V gene encodes CDR1 LGHNA and CDR2 YNFKEQ. The chain joins TRBV4-2 to TRBJ2-7, with 9 bases fitting TRBD2. Sequencing input: PBMCs. The receptor was derived from a man aged 40-50 years in good health and CMV-seronegative. CDR3 in amino acids: CASRHGTSLVYEQYF. The CDR3 bases are TGTGCCAGCAGACACGGGACTAGCTTAGTCTACGAGCAGTACTTC.